This TCR beta chain stems from a study of beta chain features in type 1 diabetes. Sorting that relied on CD45RO/CCR7/CD25/CD127/CD95/CD27 yielded CD4+ naive, central memory, regulatory and stem cell-like memory cells. The study reverse transcribed the entire isolated RNA, so it sequenced expressed TCRB transcripts. This table comes from immunoSEQ multiplex PCR, and its TCRdb copy is limited to in-frame clones, with some not included. The table shows some 410,000 clones, with about an eighth occurring only once. V was shortened by 3 bases and J by 1 base, with 10 bases between the two germline ends. The V gene's germline CDR1 is SGHTA and CDR2 FQGTGA. The CDR3 is 15 amino acids.

The receptor comes from a young woman in good health. The sequencing sample was made of naive CD4+ T cells from blood. This sequence joins TRBV7-3 and TRBJ2-4; the D gene is possibly TRBD2 (5 bases). The chain's CDR3 is CASSLLAGAKNIQYF. In DNA, the CDR3 is TGTGCCAGCAGCTTGCTCGCGGGTGCCAAAAACATTCAGTACTTC.